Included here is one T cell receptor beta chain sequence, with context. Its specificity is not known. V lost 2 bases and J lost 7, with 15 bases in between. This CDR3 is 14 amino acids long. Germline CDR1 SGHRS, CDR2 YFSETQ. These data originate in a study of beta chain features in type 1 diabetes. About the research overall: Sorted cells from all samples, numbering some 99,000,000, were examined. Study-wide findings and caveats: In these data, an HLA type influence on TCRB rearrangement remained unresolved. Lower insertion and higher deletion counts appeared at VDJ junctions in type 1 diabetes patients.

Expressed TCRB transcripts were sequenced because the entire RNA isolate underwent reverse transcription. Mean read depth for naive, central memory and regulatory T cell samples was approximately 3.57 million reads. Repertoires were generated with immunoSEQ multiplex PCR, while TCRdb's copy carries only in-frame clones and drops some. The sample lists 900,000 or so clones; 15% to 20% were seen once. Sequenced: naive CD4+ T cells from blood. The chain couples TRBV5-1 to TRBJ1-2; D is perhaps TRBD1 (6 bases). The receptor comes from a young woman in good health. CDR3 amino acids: CASSFLAGESGYTF. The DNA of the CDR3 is TGCGCCAGCAGCTTTTTGGCAGGGGAAAGTGGCTACACCTTC.